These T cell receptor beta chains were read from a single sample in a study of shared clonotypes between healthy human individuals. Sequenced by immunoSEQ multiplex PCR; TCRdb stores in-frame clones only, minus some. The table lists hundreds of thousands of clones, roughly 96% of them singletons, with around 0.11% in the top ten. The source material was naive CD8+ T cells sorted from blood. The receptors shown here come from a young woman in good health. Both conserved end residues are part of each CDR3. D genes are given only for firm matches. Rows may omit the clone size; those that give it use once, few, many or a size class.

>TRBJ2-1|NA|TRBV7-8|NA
TGTGCCAGCAGCTTAGCGGTAGTGGGCTCCTACAATGAGCAGTTCTTC
CASSLAVVGSYNEQFF
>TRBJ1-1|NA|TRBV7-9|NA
TGTGCCAGCAGCCGACCCGAGGCGGCTGAAGCTTTCTTT
CASSRPEAAEAFF
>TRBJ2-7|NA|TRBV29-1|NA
TGCAGCGTTGCTACAGGGGGGGACGAGCAGTACTTC
CSVATGGDEQYF
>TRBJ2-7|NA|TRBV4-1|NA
TGCGCCAGCAGCCAAGAGACAGGGCTAGCGGTCTACGAGCAGTACTTC
CASSQETGLAVYEQYF
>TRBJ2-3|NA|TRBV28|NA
TGTGCCAGCAGTGGGGACAGCACAGATACGCAGTATTTT
CASSGDSTDTQYF
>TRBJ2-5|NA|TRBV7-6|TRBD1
TGTGCCTGCAGGGGGCTCGGAGAGACCCAGTACTTC
CACRGLGETQYF
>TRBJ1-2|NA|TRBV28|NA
TGTGCCAGCAGCCCTCGCGGGGGGAACAGGGAAGGCTACACCTTC
CASSPRGGNREGYTF
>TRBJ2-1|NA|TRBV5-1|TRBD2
TGCGCCAGCAGCCCCTCGCGACTAGCGCGAACATCCTACAATGAGCAGTTCTTC
CASSPSRLARTSYNEQFF
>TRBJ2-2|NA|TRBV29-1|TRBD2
TGCAGCGTGAAAGGCAGCGGGAGGGCCAACACCGGGGAGCTGTTTTTT
CSVKGSGRANTGELFF
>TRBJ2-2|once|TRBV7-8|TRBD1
TGTGCCAGCAGGAACTCCCGGACAGGGGGGGACACCGGGGAGCTGTTTTTT
CASRNSRTGGDTGELFF
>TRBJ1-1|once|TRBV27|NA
TGTGCCAGCAGTATCTCAGGGGAGGCTGAAGCTTTCTTT
CASSISGEAEAFF
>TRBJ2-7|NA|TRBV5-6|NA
TGTGCCAGCAGCTTGGTACAGGTGGCGGGGGAGCAGTACTTC
CASSLVQVAGEQYF
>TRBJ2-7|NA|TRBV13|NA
TGTGCCAGCAGCTTCGGGACACCCGGAGGGGAGCAGTACTTC
CASSFGTPGGEQYF
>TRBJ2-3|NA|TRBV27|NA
TGTGCCAGCACCCCACTTAGGGCCACCCCAGATACGCAGTATTTT
CASTPLRATPDTQYF
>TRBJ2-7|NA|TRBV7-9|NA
TGTGCCAGCAGCCCTCCCCTGGCACAATCCTACGAGCAGTACTTC
CASSPPLAQSYEQYF
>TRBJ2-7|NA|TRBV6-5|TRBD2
TGTGCCAGCAGTTACTCAGCTAGCGGGGACTCTTACGAGCAGTACTTC
CASSYSASGDSYEQYF
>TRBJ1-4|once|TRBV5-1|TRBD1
TGCGCCAGCAGCACCGGGACAGGGGGCCTTTGGAATGAAAAACTGTTTTTT
CASSTGTGGLWNEKLFF
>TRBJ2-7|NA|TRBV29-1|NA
TGCAGCGTTGACGGGACGGACCAAGGACCCTACGAGCAGTACTTC
CSVDGTDQGPYEQYF
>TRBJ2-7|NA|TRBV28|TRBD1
TGTGCCAGCAGTCCGACAGGGGAAAGGAACTACGAGCAGTACTTC
CASSPTGERNYEQYF
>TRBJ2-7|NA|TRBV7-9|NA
TGTGCCAGCAGCTTCCCCGGGGTCGGCTCCTACGAGCAGTACTTC
CASSFPGVGSYEQYF
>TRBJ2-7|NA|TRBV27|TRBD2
TGTGCCAGCAGTTTGACTAGCGGGAGGGCCGGGGAGCAGTACTTC
CASSLTSGRAGEQYF
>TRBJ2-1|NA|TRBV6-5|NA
TGTGCCAGCAGTTCTAGGAACGATTACAATGAGCAGTTCTTC
CASSSRNDYNEQFF
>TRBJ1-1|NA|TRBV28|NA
TGTGCCACCTCCCCGGACACTGAAGCTTTCTTT
CATSPDTEAFF
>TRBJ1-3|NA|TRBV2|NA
TGTGCCAGCAGTGCACAGCTCTCTGGAAACACCATATATTTT
CASSAQLSGNTIYF
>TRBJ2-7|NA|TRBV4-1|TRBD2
TGCGCCAGCAGCCAAACCACTAGCGGAAGAACCTACGAGCAGTACTTC
CASSQTTSGRTYEQYF
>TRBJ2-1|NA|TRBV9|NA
TGTGCCAGCAGCGCAAACAATGAGCAGTTCTTC
CASSANNEQFF
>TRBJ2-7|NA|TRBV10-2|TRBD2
TGCGCCAGCAGTGCGAGCGGGAGGGTTTACGAGCAGTACTTC
CASSASGRVYEQYF
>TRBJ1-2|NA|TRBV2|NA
TGTGCCAGCAGGGACGGGTCGACCTATAGCTACACCTTC
CASRDGSTYSYTF
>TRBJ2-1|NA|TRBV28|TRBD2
TGTGCCAGCAGTTCCCTACTAGCGGGAGTCTACAATGAGCAGTTCTTC
CASSSLLAGVYNEQFF
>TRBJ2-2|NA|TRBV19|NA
TGTGCCAGTAGCGAGGGTTACACCGGGGAGCTGTTTTTT
CASSEGYTGELFF
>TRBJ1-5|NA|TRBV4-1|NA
TGCGCCAGCAGCCAGGGACCTCATGGGGGCAATCAGCCCCAGCATTTT
CASSQGPHGGNQPQHF
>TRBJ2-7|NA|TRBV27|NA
TGTGCCAGCAGTTTACCAGGGATCGGCGAGCAGTACTTC
CASSLPGIGEQYF
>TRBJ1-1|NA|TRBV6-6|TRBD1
TGTGCCAGCAGTTATCCGACAGGGTTGGGCACTGAAGCTTTCTTT
CASSYPTGLGTEAFF
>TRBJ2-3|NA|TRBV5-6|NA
TGTGCCAGCAGCTTGGAGGTGGGGCTGGGCACAGATACGCAGTATTTT
CASSLEVGLGTDTQYF
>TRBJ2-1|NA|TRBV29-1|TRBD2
TGCAGCGTTGCTGGACTAGCGGGCTACTACTCCTACAATGAGCAGTTCTTC
CSVAGLAGYYSYNEQFF
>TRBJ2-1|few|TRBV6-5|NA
TGTGCCAGCAGTTACTCGAATTACAATGAGCAGTTCTTC
CASSYSNYNEQFF
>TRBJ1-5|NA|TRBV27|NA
TGTGCCAGCAGCCAGGGCGGGGGCAGCAATCAGCCCCAGCATTTT
CASSQGGGSNQPQHF
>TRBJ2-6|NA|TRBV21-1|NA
TGTGCCAGCAGGACTAGCGGAAGCTCTGGGGCCAACGTCCTGACTTTC
CASRTSGSSGANVLTF
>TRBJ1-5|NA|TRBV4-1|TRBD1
TGCGCCAGCAGCCAAGAAGGACAGGGGGAATTCCAGCCCCAGCATTTT
CASSQEGQGEFQPQHF
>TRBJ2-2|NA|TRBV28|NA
TGTGCCAGCAGGGTAACCGGGGAGCTGTTTTTT
CASRVTGELFF
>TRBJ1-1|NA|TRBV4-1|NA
TGCGCCAGCAGCCAAGTGGGGCGTGAAGCTTTCTTT
CASSQVGREAFF
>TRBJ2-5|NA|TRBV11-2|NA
TGTGCCAGCAGCTCAACAGCGCAGTACCAAGAGACCCAGTACTTC
CASSSTAQYQETQYF
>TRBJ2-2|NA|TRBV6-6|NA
TGTGCCAGCAGCTATCAGGGGATCGGGGAGCTGTTTTTT
CASSYQGIGELFF
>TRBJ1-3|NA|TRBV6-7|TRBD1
TGTGCCAGCAGTACATCGACCAGACAGGGGCGGAACACCATATATTTT
CASSTSTRQGRNTIYF
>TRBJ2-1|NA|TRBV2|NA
TGTGCCAGCAGTGGGGGGGAGCCTAACCACAATGAGCAGTTCTTC
CASSGGEPNHNEQFF
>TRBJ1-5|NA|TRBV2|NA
TGTGCCAGCAGGGCAGGGATCTATAGCAATCAGCCCCAGCATTTT
CASRAGIYSNQPQHF
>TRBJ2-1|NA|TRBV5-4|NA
TGTGCCAGCAGCTTGGCGCTCTCCAGGGGCAATGAGCAGTTCTTC
CASSLALSRGNEQFF
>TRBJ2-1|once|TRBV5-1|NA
TGCGCCAGCAGCTCCGACTTTGGGGAGGGGGACAATGAGCAGTTCTTC
CASSSDFGEGDNEQFF
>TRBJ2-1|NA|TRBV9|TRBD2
TGTGCCAGCAGCGGAGCGCTAGCGGCTAACAATGAGCAGTTCTTC
CASSGALAANNEQFF
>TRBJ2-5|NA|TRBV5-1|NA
TGCGCCAGCAGCCTGGGAGTGGGGGCACGAGAGACCCAGTACTTC
CASSLGVGARETQYF
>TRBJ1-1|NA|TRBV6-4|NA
TGTGCCAGCAGTGATGGGTACACTGAAGCTTTCTTT
CASSDGYTEAFF
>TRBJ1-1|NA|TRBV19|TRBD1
TGTGCCAGTAGTGTTGGGACAGGAACACTTACTGAAGCTTTCTTT
CASSVGTGTLTEAFF
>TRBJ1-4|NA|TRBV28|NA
TGTGCCAGCAGCCTGGGGAATGAAAAACTGTTTTTT
CASSLGNEKLFF
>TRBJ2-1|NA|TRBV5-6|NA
TGTGCCAGCAGCTTGGCAGGAGACCCCTACAATGAGCAGTTCTTC
CASSLAGDPYNEQFF